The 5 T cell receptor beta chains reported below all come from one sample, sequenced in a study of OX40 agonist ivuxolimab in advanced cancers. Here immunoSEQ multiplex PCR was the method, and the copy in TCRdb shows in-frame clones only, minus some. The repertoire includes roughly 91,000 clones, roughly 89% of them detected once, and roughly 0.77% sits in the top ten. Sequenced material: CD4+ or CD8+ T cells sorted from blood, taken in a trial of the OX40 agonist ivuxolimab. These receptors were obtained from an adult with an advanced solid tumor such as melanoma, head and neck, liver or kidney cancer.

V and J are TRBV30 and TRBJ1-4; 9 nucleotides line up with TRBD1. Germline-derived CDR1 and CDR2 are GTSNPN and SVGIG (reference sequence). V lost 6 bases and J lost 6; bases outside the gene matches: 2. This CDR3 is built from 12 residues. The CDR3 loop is CACGTGYEKLFF. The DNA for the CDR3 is TGTGCCTGCGGGACAGGGTATGAAAAACTGTTTTTT.

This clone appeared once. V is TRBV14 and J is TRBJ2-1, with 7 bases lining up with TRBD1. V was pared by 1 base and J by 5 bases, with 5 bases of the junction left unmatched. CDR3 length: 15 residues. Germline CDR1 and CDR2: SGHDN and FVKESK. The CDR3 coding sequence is TGTGCCAGCAGCCAAGTCGCGACAGGGAACAATGAGCAGTTCTTC. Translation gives CASSQVATGNNEQFF.

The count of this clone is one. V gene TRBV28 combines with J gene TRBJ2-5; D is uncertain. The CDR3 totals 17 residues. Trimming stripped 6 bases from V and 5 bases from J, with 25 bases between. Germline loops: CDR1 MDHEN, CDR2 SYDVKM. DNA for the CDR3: TGTGCCAGCAGGCCAACTTCCCCGGTTCAGGCCTTGGAGACCCAGTACTTC. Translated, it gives CASRPTSPVQALETQYF.

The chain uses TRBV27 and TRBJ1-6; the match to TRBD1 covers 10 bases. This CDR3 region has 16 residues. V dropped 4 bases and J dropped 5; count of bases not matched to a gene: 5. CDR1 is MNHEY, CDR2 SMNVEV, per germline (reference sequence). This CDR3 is CASSWVGTGDNSPLHF. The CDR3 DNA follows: TGTGCCAGCAGTTGGGTCGGGACAGGGGATAATTCACCCCTCCACTTT.

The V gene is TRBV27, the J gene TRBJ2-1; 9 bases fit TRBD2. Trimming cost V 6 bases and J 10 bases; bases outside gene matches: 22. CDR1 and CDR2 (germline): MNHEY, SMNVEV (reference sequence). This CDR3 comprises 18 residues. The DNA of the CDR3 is TGTGCCAGCAGGGACAGTCGCCTCGTTAGCGGGGGTGGGAGCGAGCAGTTCTTC. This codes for CASRDSRLVSGGGSEQFF.